This T cell receptor (beta chain) was recovered during a study of T cells in women clearing cervical HPV infection. Study context: Women with histologically confirmed HPV16-related CIN3 or worse, 2 with invasive cancer, served as cases.

The data were produced by immunoSEQ multiplex PCR, yet TCRdb's version contains in-frame clones alone and is incomplete. This table holds about 33,000 clones. With regard to this clone: From the germline J gene comes the end of the CDR3, since the read stops 3 residues before it.

The CDR3 contains 15 residues. CDR1 and CDR2 (germline): SGHDN, FVKESK. Trimming took off 2 bases at V and 6 bases at J, with 13 bases between the two ends. This receptor was obtained from a woman aged 18-69 years with a cervical HPV16 infection that either progressed to CIN3+ or cleared (not recorded which). This rearrangement joins TRBV14 to TRBJ2-2; no reliable D call. Sequencing was done on a sample of blood buffy coat. The part of the CDR3 DNA that was read is TGTGCCAGCAGCCAACAGTCCCCTTACGCCGGGGAG. Translating gives CASSQQSPYAGE. The CDR3 reads in full as CASSQQSPYAGELFF.